These 22 T cell receptor beta chains share one sample of origin, sequenced in a study of T cells after yellow fever vaccination. TCRdb independently ran MiXCR on the 5' RACE reads; one entry per CDR3 protein. The repertoire holds roughly 340,000 distinct CDR3 sequences, with about 8.7% as singletons. The sequencing used PBMCs, collected on the day of the first yellow fever vaccination. These receptors originate from a man between 18 and 35 years old who received the YFV17D yellow fever vaccine.

The chain employs TRBV9 and TRBJ2-7; D is unclear. Germline V CDR1 and CDR2: SGDLS, YYNGEE. This CDR3 has 13 residues. V was pared by 0 bases and J by 5 bases, with 9 bases between. The CDR3 reads CASSVAPVDEQYF. The DNA for the CDR3 is TGTGCCAGCAGCGTAGCTCCCGTGGACGAGCAGTACTTC.

V usage is TRBV2 and J usage is TRBJ1-1, with unresolved D. This CDR3 contains 15 residues. The V gene lost 6 bases and the J gene lost 1 base, with 15 bases spanning the gap. Germline CDR1 SNHLY, CDR2 FYNNEI. In DNA, the CDR3 is TGTGCCAGCAGAAGTTACGTCCTCGGGAACACTGAAGCTTTCTTT. As protein: CASRSYVLGNTEAFF.

The rearrangement uses TRBV7-9 and TRBJ2-2, with D possibly being TRBD1 or TRBD2 (5 bases each). Trimming left V 5 bases short and J 6 bases short, with 10 bases between. The length of the CDR3 is 13 residues. Germline values: CDR1 SEHNR, CDR2 FQNEAQ (reference sequence). Here the CDR3 DNA reads TGTGCCAGCAGCCCCGGGGCCTCCGGGGAGCTGTTTTTT. Amino acids: CASSPGASGELFF.

The rearrangement uses TRBV6-1 and TRBJ2-7, with 8 nucleotides matching TRBD2. Looked up from germline, CDR1 is MNHNS and CDR2 is SASEGT. CDR3 length: 14 amino acids. V gave up 7 bases and J gave up 1 base; unmatched junction bases: 6. DNA of the CDR3: TGTGCCAGCATCGATAGCGGGGAATCCTACGAGCAGTACTTC. This translates into CASIDSGESYEQYF.

This clonotype was seen many times. This chain links TRBV6-2 or TRBV6-3 with TRBJ2-2; D gene unclear. CDR1 and CDR2 from the germline V gene are MNHEY and SVGEGT. V lost 2 bases to trimming and J lost 6 bases, with 4 bases between them. The CDR3 is 12 residues long. The CDR3 coding sequence is TGTGCCAGCAGTTACCCCCCCGGGGAGCTGTTTTTT. This gives the protein CASSYPPGELFF.

This clonotype has just a few counts. CDR3 nucleotide sequence: TGTGCCAGCAGCCAAGGGGGGCTTGGTCCCATCCTGGGGAATGAGCAGTTCTTC. As protein: CASSQGGLGPILGNEQFF. This chain links TRBV3-1 with TRBJ2-1, with D possibly matching TRBD1 (6 bases). This CDR3 has 18 amino acids. The germline gives CDR1 LGHDT, CDR2 YNNKEL (reference sequence). Deletions cut 1 base from V and 7 bases from J, with 23 bases between.

The chain couples TRBV5-1 to TRBJ1-2; a weak D match, TRBD1 (5 bases). The germline CDR1 and CDR2 sequences are SGHRS and YFSETQ. The CDR3 runs 16 residues. V lost 0 bases and J lost 7, with 19 bases in between. The CDR3 loop reads CASSLAFVDTRSGYTF. For the CDR3, the DNA is TGCGCCAGCAGCTTGGCCTTCGTGGACACAAGAAGTGGCTACACCTTC.

This clonotype was picked up a small number of times. The J gene is TRBJ2-3, the V gene TRBV29-1; no clear D gene. The germline V gene has CDR1 SQVTM and CDR2 ANQGSEA. The CDR3 length is 14 residues. V was pared by 4 bases and J by 0 bases, with 11 bases between. CDR3 in DNA: TGCAGCGTTGTTAACGGACCGAGCACAGATACGCAGTATTTT. Amino acid sequence: CSVVNGPSTDTQYF.

The table lists this clonotype with a few counts. The chain couples TRBV6-1 to TRBJ1-1, with 8 nucleotides matching TRBD1. Germline CDR1 and CDR2: MNHNS and SASEGT. CDR3 length: 14 residues. J gave up 5 bases and V 6 bases, and 8 bases lay outside the gene matches. The CDR3 is CASRTGTGLTEAFF. In DNA, the CDR3 is TGTGCCAGCAGAACCGGGACAGGTCTGACTGAAGCTTTCTTT.

This clonotype has at least ten counts. The V gene is TRBV7-2, the J gene TRBJ1-3, with D unclear. CDR1 and CDR2 from the germline V gene are SGHTA and FQGNSA. V lost 6 bases and J lost 10, with 22 bases in between. The CDR3 has 15 amino acids. The CDR3 protein is CASSPRSAPKGTIYF. The CDR3 DNA is TGTGCCAGCAGTCCCCGGTCGGCTCCTAAAGGGACCATATATTTT.

This clonotype was seen a handful of times. The rearrangement joins TRBV12-3 or TRBV12-4 to TRBJ2-1; 12 bases agree with TRBD1. The ends lost 0 bases at V and 13 bases at J; junction bases unmatched: 4. The CDR3 is made up of 14 amino acids. The CDR3 DNA sequence: TGTGCCAGCAGTTTAGCTGGGACAGGGGGCTTCCAGTTCTTC. This translates into CASSLAGTGGFQFF.

This rearrangement joins TRBV28 to TRBJ2-3; 7 nucleotides agree with TRBD2. The length of the CDR3 is 21 residues. CDR1 is MDHEN, CDR2 SYDVKM, per germline. V shed 4 bases and J 0 bases; nucleotides not matched to a gene: 22. The CDR3 nucleotides read TGTGCCAGCAGTTACATTGGGGCGGGGGTCCCTCCCCGGGGGAGCACAGATACGCAGTATTTT. Translating gives CASSYIGAGVPPRGSTDTQYF.

J is TRBJ2-5 and V is TRBV7-2; D is possibly TRBD2 (6 bases). The CDR3 is made up of 11 amino acids. Looked up from germline, CDR1 is SGHTA and CDR2 is FQGNSA. The V and J ends lost 4 bases and 7 bases respectively, with 7 bases between them. CDR3 region: CASSSEGTQYF. As DNA, the CDR3 is TGTGCCAGCAGCTCGGAGGGGACCCAGTACTTC.

This chain joins TRBV28 and TRBJ2-7; 8 bases line up with TRBD1. Germline V gene sequence: CDR1 MDHEN, CDR2 SYDVKM. The J segment lost 5 bases and the V segment lost 4 bases, leaving 4 bases of the junction unmatched. The CDR3 has 13 residues. CDR3 residues: CASSWTGFHEQYV. Here the CDR3 DNA reads TGTGCCAGCAGTTGGACAGGGTTTCACGAGCAGTACGTC.

This clonotype was seen a handful of times. The rearrangement uses TRBV6-6 and TRBJ1-6, with D uncertain. Trimming removed 8 bases from V and 0 bases from J, with 5 bases in between. Germline CDR1 reads MNHNY; CDR2 reads SVGAGI (reference sequence). The CDR3 runs to 13 residues. CDR3 loop: CASLSSYNSPLHF. CDR3 sequence (DNA): TGTGCCAGCCTGAGCTCCTATAATTCACCCCTCCACTTT.

This chain uses TRBV7-2 with TRBJ1-2, with D unresolved. CDR3 size: 15 residues. Germline V lookup: CDR1 SGHTA, CDR2 FQGNSA. The V end lost 5 bases, the J end lost 5 bases, and 18 bases lay between the germline ends. The CDR3 loop is CASSNPWANTYGYTF. DNA for the CDR3: TGTGCCAGCAGCAATCCCTGGGCCAACACATATGGCTACACCTTC.

This clonotype was observed a handful of times. Here the CDR3 DNA reads TGCGCCAGCAGCCCAGTGGGGCGGACAGGGGGCGATGAGACCCAGTACTTC. Encoded protein: CASSPVGRTGGDETQYF. This chain connects TRBV5-1 to TRBJ2-5; TRBD1 matches at 11 bases. Germline lookup yields CDR1 SGHRS and CDR2 YFSETQ. V gave up 4 bases and J gave up 5 bases; unmatched junction bases: 13. This CDR3 contains 17 residues.

The gene calls are TRBV6-1 and TRBJ2-7; 7 nucleotides match TRBD1. The length of the CDR3 is 13 residues. With 5 bases clipped from V and 6 bases from J, the junction kept 7 bases outside the gene matches. Germline assignment: CDR1 MNHNS and CDR2 SASEGT. The CDR3 region is CASSTGVGFEQYF. The CDR3 DNA is TGTGCCAGCAGTACAGGGGTGGGTTTCGAGCAGTACTTC.

This clonotype was picked up a small number of times. The genes are TRBV7-3 and TRBJ1-2, with 10 nucleotides matching TRBD1. J gave up 7 bases and V 5 bases, and 7 bases lay outside the gene matches. The germline CDR1 and CDR2 sequences are SGHTA and FQGTGA. The CDR3 totals 14 residues. CDR3 DNA sequence: TGTGCCAGCAGCCCCGACAGGGGGCGGGGTGGCTACACCTTC. It specifies CASSPDRGRGGYTF. Full variable domain (outside the CDR3, taken from reference TRBV7-3 and TRBJ1-2): GAGVSQTPSNKVTEKGKYVELRCDPISGHTALYWYRQSLGQGPEFLIYFQGTGAADDSGLPNDRFFAVRPEGSVSTLKIQRTERGDSAVYLCASSPDRGRGGYTFGSGTRLTVV.

This clonotype has ten or more counts. The V call is TRBV7-9, the J call TRBJ2-3; D unclear. The CDR3 loop spans 13 amino acids. Trimming took off 5 bases at V and 2 bases at J, with 8 bases between the two ends. Looked up from germline, CDR1 is SEHNR and CDR2 is FQNEAQ (reference sequence). The CDR3 protein is CASSPRVTDTQYF. As DNA, the CDR3 is TGTGCCAGCAGCCCAAGGGTCACAGATACGCAGTATTTT.

The rearrangement links TRBV12-3 or TRBV12-4 to TRBJ1-2, with 8 bases fitting TRBD1. The CDR3 length is 14 residues. J was trimmed by 4 bases and V by 6 bases; bases with no gene match: 7. The DNA of the CDR3 is TGTGCCAGCAGCCCGATGACAGGGGCCTATGGCTACACCTTC. Translation: CASSPMTGAYGYTF.

V is TRBV11-2 and J is TRBJ2-7; TRBD1 matches at 8 bases. Germline values: CDR1 SGHAT, CDR2 FQNNGV. V trimming: 5 bases; J trimming: 12 bases; junction bases outside the gene matches: 12. This CDR3 has 13 residues. Written as DNA, the CDR3 is TGTGCCAGCAGCCCACCCCCCTGGGACAGGCTGTACGTC. Encoded protein: CASSPPPWDRLYV.